One sample yielded the 18 T cell receptor beta chains listed below, sequenced in a study of CD8+ T cells in alopecia areata. Extracted RNA was reverse transcribed, and the resulting cDNA served as sequencing template. This table comes from immunoSEQ multiplex PCR, and its TCRdb copy is limited to in-frame clones, with some not included. The repertoire yields under 350,000 clones, none seen only once; the top ten contain more than 1%. The sorting of pooled cutaneous lymph node cells relied on CD4, CD8alpha, NKG2D, NKG2ACE and other markers. Sequencing input: CD4+ T cells sorted from a lymph node. All receptors derive from a C3H/HeJ mouse with alopecia areata. Mice of this strain are of MHC haplotype H2-k.

Comments on this clone: The gene symbols are mouse symbols. The DNA ends 3 residues before the CDR3 does, and the rest of the CDR3 is filled in from the germline J gene. The chain links TRBV13-2 to TRBJ1-6, with unresolved D. TRBJ1-6 is an ORF; its function is uncertain. The germline CDR1 and CDR2 sequences are NNHNN and SYGAGS (reference sequence). CDR3 size: 12 residues. V was pared by 3 bases and J by 7 bases, with 5 bases between. The covered CDR3 bases are TGTGCCAGCGGTGTTCAAAATTCGCCC. It codes for CASGVQNSP. The full CDR3 sequence reads CASGVQNSPLYF.

About this clone itself: Gene names and germline refer to mouse. The sequenced fragment ends 4 residues before the CDR3 boundary, so the rest is inferred from the germline J gene. The genes are TRBV1 and TRBJ2-7, with TRBD2 identical over 9 bases. Germline CDR1 NSQYPW, CDR2 LRSPGD (reference sequence). CDR3 size: 15 residues. The chain's CDR3 is CTCSAEAGGGYEQYF. The CDR3 bases that were read are TGCACCTGCAGTGCAGAGGCTGGGGGGGGTTAT.

Only a few counts were recorded for this clone. Each gene name is a mouse one. The read terminates 4 residues ahead of where the CDR3 ends, so the germline J gene completes it. This chain links TRBV5 with TRBJ2-5, with D perhaps matching TRBD1 (6 bases). CDR3 length: 13 amino acids. Germline V gives CDR1 LGHNA, CDR2 YNLKQL (reference sequence). The covered CDR3 bases are TGTGCCAGCAGCCCGCAAAGGGGGGAC. It encodes CASSPQRGD. The entire CDR3 reads CASSPQRGDTQYF.

This clone was seen more than once but under ten times. The germline and genes are mouse ones. The read gets to within 4 residues of the CDR3 end, and the germline J gene fills in the rest. This specimen includes other DNA sequences encoding the same CDR3. V usage is TRBV19 and J usage is TRBJ2-1; the match to TRBD2 covers 8 bases. From germline, CDR1 is FNHDT and CDR2 SITEND (reference sequence). The CDR3 totals 13 residues. CDR3 in amino acids: CASSIWGEAEQFF. CDR3 bases read: TGTGCCAGCAGTATCTGGGGGGAGGCT.

As regards this clone: The genes are named according to mouse. The read ends 4 residues early relative to the CDR3; the germline J gene fills the gap. The sample holds other DNA sequences that translate to the same CDR3. This chain joins TRBV13-1 and TRBJ1-2; 9 positions match TRBD1. This CDR3 region has 15 residues. V lost 0 bases, J lost 1 base, and 1 base stayed unmatched. CDR1 and CDR2 from the germline V gene are NSHNY and SYGAGN. The part of the CDR3 DNA that was read is TGTGCCAGCAGTGATGAGGGACAGGGAAACTCC. This gives the protein CASSDEGQGNS. The whole CDR3 protein is CASSDEGQGNSDYTF.

Of note for this clone: Mouse germline and gene names are used. The sequence runs out 4 residues before the end of the CDR3; the remainder is reconstructed from the germline J gene. V and J are TRBV13-3 and TRBJ1-1; TRBD1 aligns across 12 bases. The CDR3 extends over 17 amino acids. The germline gives CDR1 NNHDY, CDR2 SYVADS. Trimming at V came to 4 bases and at J to 3 bases, leaving 10 bases not matched to a gene. CDR3 DNA (partial): TGTGCCAGCAGTCCTGGGACAGGGGGCGAGTGGGACACA. It specifies CASSPGTGGEWDT. The whole CDR3 sequence is CASSPGTGGEWDTEVFF.

Concerning this clone: Genes here carry mouse names. Read coverage stops 4 residues before the CDR3 terminus; the germline J gene supplies the remainder. The chain links TRBV13-3 to TRBJ2-2; D not certain. CDR3 length equals 16 residues. Germline V gives CDR1 NNHDY, CDR2 SYVADS. V gave up 2 bases and J gave up 1 base, with 12 bases separating them. This chain's CDR3 is CASSENPPRNTGQLYF. The sequenced part of the CDR3 DNA is TGTGCCAGCAGTGAAAACCCCCCCAGAAACACCGGG.

On this clone itself: Genes and germline come from the mouse. The sequenced CDR3 bases are TGTGCCTGGAGTCTTCGCCAGGGGACC. This gives the protein CAWSLRQGT. In full, the CDR3 reads CAWSLRQGTDYTF. The gene calls are TRBV31 and TRBJ1-2; D perhaps matches TRBD1 (6 bases). The CDR3 is cut off 4 residues early in the read; its end comes from the germline J gene. The germline V gene has CDR1 GKSSPN and CDR2 SITVG. The CDR3 runs 13 residues.

This clone was counted a few times. Each gene name is a mouse one. Read coverage stops 4 residues before the CDR3 terminus; the germline J gene supplies the remainder. The gene calls are TRBV5 and TRBJ1-1; 9 bases map to TRBD1. J gave up 4 bases and V 4 bases, and 7 bases lay outside the gene matches. This CDR3 is 15 amino acids long. In germline, CDR1 is LGHNA, CDR2 YNLKQL (reference sequence). CDR3 region: CASSPRDREGTEVFF. The CDR3 bases that were read are TGTGCCAGCAGCCCTCGGGACAGGGAGGGCACA.

Only a few counts were recorded for this clone. The gene symbols are mouse symbols. The read ends 4 residues shy of where the CDR3 ends; the end is completed using the germline J gene. The chain couples TRBV13-1 to TRBJ2-1, with D possibly being TRBD2 (6 bases). With 4 bases removed from V and 3 bases from J, the gap between germline ends came to 14 bases. Germline values: CDR1 NSHNY, CDR2 SYGAGN. The CDR3 runs 15 residues. The sequenced part of the CDR3 DNA is TGTGCCAGCAGTACAAAATCGGGGGGCTATGCT. Its protein product is CASSTKSGGYA. The full-length CDR3 reads as CASSTKSGGYAEQFF.

A note on this clone: The listed genes are named as in mouse. CDR3 DNA, as far as it was read: TGTGCCAGCAGTACAGGAGGCGCT. Encoded protein: CASSTGGA. The full-length CDR3 reads as CASSTGGAEQFF. The V gene is TRBV19, the J gene TRBJ2-1; D remains ambiguous. The read ends 4 residues early relative to the CDR3; the germline J gene fills the gap. Germline V gene sequence: CDR1 FNHDT, CDR2 SITEND (reference sequence). The CDR3 contains 12 residues.

Details on this clone: Gene names denote mouse genes. The read ends 4 residues early relative to the CDR3; the germline J gene fills the gap. The chain uses TRBV13-3 and TRBJ2-4; D gene uncertain. The V gene's germline CDR1 is NNHDY and CDR2 SYVADS. V was cut by 0 bases and J by 1 base, with 9 bases left in between. The CDR3 is made up of 15 amino acids. The covered CDR3 bases are TGTGCCAGCAGTGATGCACCAGGCGGTCAAAAC. It yields the protein CASSDAPGGQN. The complete CDR3 sequence is CASSDAPGGQNTLYF.

This clone was detected only a few times. The listed genes are named as in mouse. The read stops 4 residues short of the end of the CDR3; the missing end is completed from the germline J gene. The chain recombines TRBV19 with TRBJ2-2; 7 positions agree with TRBD1. The V gene's germline CDR1 is FNHDT and CDR2 SITEND (reference sequence). This CDR3 region has 14 residues. The J segment lost 0 bases and the V segment lost 9 bases, leaving 5 bases of the junction unmatched. The CDR3 loop reads CAIPTGSNTGQLYF. CDR3 DNA, as far as it was read: TGTGCCATCCCGACAGGGTCAAACACCGGG.

Details on this clone: Gene names are the mouse ones. The read stops 4 residues short of the end of the CDR3; the missing end is completed from the germline J gene. The chain joins TRBV14 to TRBJ2-5, with 8 nucleotides matching TRBD2. Germline V CDR1 and CDR2: SGHDT, FRDEAV. This CDR3 is 13 amino acids long. V was clipped by 6 bases and J by 1 base; unmatched bases: 1. The CDR3 loop reads CASKTGDQDTQYF. CDR3 bases read: TGTGCCAGCAAGACTGGGGACCAAGAC.

A note on this clone: The germline and genes are mouse ones. Read sequence stops 4 residues before the CDR3 end, and the germline J gene provides the missing end. This sequence joins TRBV1 and TRBJ1-1; D possibly corresponds to TRBD1 (6 bases). The CDR3 totals 14 residues. Germline lookup yields CDR1 NSQYPW and CDR2 LRSPGD (reference sequence). With 3 bases removed from V and 1 base from J, the gap between germline ends came to 9 bases. The chain's CDR3 is CTCSALTGNTEVFF. Incomplete CDR3 DNA: TGCACCTGCAGTGCCCTGACAGGGAACACA.

A remark on this clone: The gene symbols are mouse symbols. Read coverage stops 4 residues before the CDR3 terminus; the germline J gene supplies the remainder. V gene TRBV1 combines with J gene TRBJ1-2; TRBD1 aligns across 12 bases. This CDR3 has 15 residues. V shed 0 bases, J shed 4 bases, and the junction held 0 bases outside the gene matches. Germline CDR1 is NSQYPW and CDR2 is LRSPGD (reference sequence). CDR3 DNA, as far as it was read: TGCACCTGCAGTGCAGAGGGACAGGGGGCCTCC. It codes for CTCSAEGQGAS. The CDR3 as a whole reads CTCSAEGQGASDYTF.

With respect to this clone: Gene and germline names: mouse. The observed sequence ends 4 residues before the CDR3 terminus, with the missing tail filled in from the germline J gene. Different DNA sequences within this sample yield the same CDR3. This sequence joins TRBV5 and TRBJ2-4; possibly TRBD1 for D (6 bases). The V and J ends lost 2 bases and 3 bases respectively, with 6 bases between them. Germline CDR1 is LGHNA and CDR2 is YNLKQL (reference sequence). The CDR3 runs to 13 residues. The CDR3 DNA, read in part, is TGTGCCAGCAGCCAACAGGGGCAAAAC. As protein: CASSQQGQN. The full CDR3 protein reads CASSQQGQNTLYF.

There are many counts of this clone. Germline and genes: mouse. The read terminates 4 residues ahead of where the CDR3 ends, so the germline J gene completes it. This specimen includes other DNA sequences encoding the same CDR3. V and J are TRBV13-1 and TRBJ2-3; D remains ambiguous. CDR3 length: 13 amino acids. Germline CDR1 is NSHNY and CDR2 is SYGAGN. V was clipped by 0 bases and J by 0 bases, with 2 bases between them. The CDR3 DNA, read in part, is TGTGCCAGCAGTGATGCTAGTGCAGAA. Translation gives CASSDASAE. The entire CDR3 protein is CASSDASAETLYF.